The sequence of this T cell receptor beta chain was determined in a study of T cells after yellow fever vaccination. General study findings and limits: A large majority of primary-vaccination clones showed up again after the booster (around 96% CD4, around 88% CD8).

V lost 1 base and J 10 bases, leaving 8 bases between the germline ends. CDR3 length: 11 amino acids. In the case of this clonotype: The antigen is unknown.

A universal primer site and UMIs were added as TCR cDNA was made by 5'RACE template switching. From the 5' RACE reads, TCRdb called clonotypes with MiXCR, one entry per CDR3 protein. The sample lists about 550,000 distinct CDR3 sequences, roughly a fifth occurring once. The TCR originated in a man in his thirties or forties who received the YFV17D yellow fever vaccine. This rearrangement joins TRBV12-3 or TRBV12-4 to TRBJ2-7; the D is unclear. Sequences were derived from PBMCs, sampled 15 days after the yellow fever booster vaccination. This CDR3 is CASSLGSPQYF. Here the CDR3 DNA reads TGTGCCAGCAGTTTAGGGTCCCCCCAGTACTTC.